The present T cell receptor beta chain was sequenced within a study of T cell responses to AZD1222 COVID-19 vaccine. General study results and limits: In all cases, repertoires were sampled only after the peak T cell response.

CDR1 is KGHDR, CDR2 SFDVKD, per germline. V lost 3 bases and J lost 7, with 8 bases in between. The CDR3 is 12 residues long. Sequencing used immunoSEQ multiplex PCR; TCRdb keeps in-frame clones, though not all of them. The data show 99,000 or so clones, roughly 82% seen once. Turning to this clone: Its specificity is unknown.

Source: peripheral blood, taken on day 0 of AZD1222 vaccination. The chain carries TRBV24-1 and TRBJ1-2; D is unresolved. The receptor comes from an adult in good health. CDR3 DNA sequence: TGTGCCACCAGTGATGCAGTTGGTGGCTACACCTTC. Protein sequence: CATSDAVGGYTF.